This T cell receptor beta chain stems from a study of blood T cell repertoires in COVID-19. In the study overall: Some COVID-19 samples were acute and others convalescent; all came from the United States, Italy and Spain. From T cells, B-cell-depleted T cells, or PBMCs came the material, which was cDNA or gDNA.

As handled by the study authors: Amplified reference gene primers provided the basis for estimating nucleated cell counts. Method: immunoSEQ multiplex PCR; TCRdb's copy keeps in-frame clones and lacks some. V, J and clone size reflect that table, while D and trimming were determined from the DNA. The table lists some 96,000 clones, less than 90% of them singletons. Germline assignment: CDR1 MNHEY and CDR2 SVGAGI. Trimming took 7 bases from V and 4 from J; bases not matched to a gene: 8. The length of the CDR3 is 14 residues. The receptor was isolated from a man aged 25-45 years in a cohort sampled during active COVID-19. The chain has TRBV6-5 and TRBJ2-7, with TRBD1 identical over 9 bases. Sequencing was carried out using peripheral blood. The CDR3 is CASTADRGAYEQYF. The CDR3 nucleotides are TGTGCCAGCACCGCAGACAGGGGGGCTTACGAGCAGTACTTC.